This T cell receptor (beta chain) appears in the sequencing data of a study of early T cells in non-severe SARS-CoV-2 infection. The junction had 3 bases not matched to a gene; V was cut back by 8 bases and J by 8 bases. The CDR3 runs to 11 residues. The germline V gene encodes CDR1 GTSNPN and CDR2 SVGIG (reference sequence). Individual cDNA molecules were tagged with unique molecular identifiers, the study reported. TCRdb recomputed calls from the 5' RACE reads with MiXCR, one row per CDR3 protein. The repertoire holds under 95,000 distinct CDR3 sequences, with under 15% as singletons. The sequencing sample was made of whole blood. The chain recombines TRBV30 with TRBJ1-2, with 12 bases fitting TRBD1. The source of this sequence is an adult who was a healthcare worker with PCR-confirmed SARS-CoV-2 infection or an uninfected control (not recorded which). This chain's CDR3 is CAGDRGRGYTF. The CDR3 nucleotides are TGTGCCGGGGACAGGGGGCGAGGCTACACCTTC.